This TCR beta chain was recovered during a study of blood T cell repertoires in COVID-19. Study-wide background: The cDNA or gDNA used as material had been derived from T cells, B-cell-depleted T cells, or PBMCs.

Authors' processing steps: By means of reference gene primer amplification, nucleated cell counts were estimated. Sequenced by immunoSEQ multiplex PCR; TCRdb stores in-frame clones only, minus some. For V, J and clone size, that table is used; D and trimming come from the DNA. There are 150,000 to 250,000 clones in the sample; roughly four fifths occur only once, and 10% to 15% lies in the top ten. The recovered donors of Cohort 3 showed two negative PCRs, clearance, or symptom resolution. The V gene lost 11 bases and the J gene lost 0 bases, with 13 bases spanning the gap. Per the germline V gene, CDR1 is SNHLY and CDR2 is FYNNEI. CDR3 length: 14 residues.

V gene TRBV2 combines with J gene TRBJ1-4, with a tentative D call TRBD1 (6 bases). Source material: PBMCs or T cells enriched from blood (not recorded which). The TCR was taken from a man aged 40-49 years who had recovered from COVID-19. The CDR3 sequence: CAGGITATNEKLFF. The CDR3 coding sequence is TGTGCCGGGGGCATAACGGCAACTAATGAAAAACTGTTTTTT.